This T cell receptor (beta chain) came from a study of T cell repertoires in cytomegalovirus infection. Study as a whole: Public TCR beta signatures were indicative of both CMV infection and a matching HLA type.

This clonotype was counted ten times or more. TCRdb redid the calling of the reads with MiXCR, one entry per CDR3 protein. Among 200,000 to 300,000 distinct CDR3 sequences listed, 12% were seen once. The CDR3 totals 13 residues. Per the germline V gene, CDR1 is SGHTA and CDR2 is FQGNSA. Trimming shortened V by 1 base and J by 12 bases, and 12 bases separated the two germline ends. This receptor was identified in a human donor in good health (CMV status not recorded). Some clones in this sample may be carry-over from other donors' samples. V gene TRBV7-2 combines with J gene TRBJ1-4, with a tentative D call TRBD1 (6 bases). Sequencing was done on a sample of PBMCs. This chain's CDR3 is CASSLGLRGELFF. CDR3 nucleotide sequence: TGTGCCAGCAGCTTAGGCCTGAGGGGGGAACTGTTTTTT.